This T cell receptor beta chain was profiled in a study of blood T cells in healthy people across ages. Combining a sample-barcoded 5' primer with a J-beta primer mix, a second PCR ran for about 7 to 11 cycles. Per sample, CDR3-containing paired-end reads numbered at least 2.5 million. Each CDR3 protein is one row after TCRdb ran MiXCR on the 5' RACE reads. The sample contains roughly 1,100,000 distinct CDR3 sequences, under 30% of which appear only once. Study-level points and caveats: Age advanced and TCR beta diversity per million T cells fell, roughly linearly.

With respect to this clonotype: Its antigen is not identified.

The same specimen was also included in a second study, on T cells of mothers and their children. That paper notes: Input to cDNA synthesis comprised all extracted RNA, at a ratio of approximately 1.5 ug per 15 ul. Per child, around 3 million TCR beta CDR3 reads were obtained, against over 8.5 million per mother.

The specimen sequenced was blood. This clonotype originated in a girl aged 2 to 9 in good health.

Written as DNA, the CDR3 is TGCAGCGTGGACGGGGTTGGCACTGAAGCTTTCTTT. Protein: CSVDGVGTEAFF. This chain joins TRBV29-1 and TRBJ1-1, with D unresolved. Trimming pared 6 bases from V and 4 bases from J, leaving 12 bases between. This CDR3 comprises 12 residues. Germline loops: CDR1 SQVTM, CDR2 ANQGSEA.